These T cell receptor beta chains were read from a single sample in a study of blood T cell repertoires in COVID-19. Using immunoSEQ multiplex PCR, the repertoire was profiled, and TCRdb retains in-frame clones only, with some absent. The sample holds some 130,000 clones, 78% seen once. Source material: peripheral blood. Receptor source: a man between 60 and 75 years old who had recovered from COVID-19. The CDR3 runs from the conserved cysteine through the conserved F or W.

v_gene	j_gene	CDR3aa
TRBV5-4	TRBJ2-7	CASSPSGEQYF
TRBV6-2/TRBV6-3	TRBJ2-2	CASSFGIPTGELFF
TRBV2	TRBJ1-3	CASSEASGRGSGNTIYF
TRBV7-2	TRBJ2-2	CAGSSGTANTGELFF
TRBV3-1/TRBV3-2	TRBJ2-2	CASSQVLTGELFF
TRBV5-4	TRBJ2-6	CASSPGTGGSGANVLTF
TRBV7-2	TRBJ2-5	CASSLVRTQETQYF
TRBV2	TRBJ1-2	CASSVGLNYGYTF
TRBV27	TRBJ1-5	CASSPRTASNQPQHF
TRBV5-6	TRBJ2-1	CASSLELAGSYNEQFF
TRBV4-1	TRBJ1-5	CASSQGYLGTLNQPQHF
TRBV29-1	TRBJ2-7	CSVGQVSYEQYF
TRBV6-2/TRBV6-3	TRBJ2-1	CASSNSGLAGWHEQFF
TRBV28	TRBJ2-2	CASSLFRGFGTGELFF
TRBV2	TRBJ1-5	CASRQGTGGQPQHF
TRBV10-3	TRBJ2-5	CAVGGGARQETQYF
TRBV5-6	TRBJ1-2	CASSMTGGNYGYTF
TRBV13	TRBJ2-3	CASSLRTGLDTQYF
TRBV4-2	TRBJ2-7	CASSLPLVAYEQYF
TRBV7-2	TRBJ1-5	CASSSQGRQPQHF
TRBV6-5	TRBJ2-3	CASSRDRTDTQYF
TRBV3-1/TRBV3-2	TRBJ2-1	CASSHLLGRNEQFF
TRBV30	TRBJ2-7	CAWSVQGLDEQYF
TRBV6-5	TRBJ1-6	CASSSSRANSPLHF
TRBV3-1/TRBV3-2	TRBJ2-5	CASSHPEVAGFVQETQYF
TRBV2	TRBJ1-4	CASSVQGPYEKLFF
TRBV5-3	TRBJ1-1	CARSLERGADTEAFF
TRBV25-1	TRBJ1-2	CASSTSWRGFEGYTF
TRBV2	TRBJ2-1	CASTEVVAGLAGQFF
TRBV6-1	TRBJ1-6	CASSERGLREALHF
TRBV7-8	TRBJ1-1	CASTIRRGQGGRTEAFF
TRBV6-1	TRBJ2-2	CASSEYPGSGELFF
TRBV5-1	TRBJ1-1	CASSVNRVSTEAFF
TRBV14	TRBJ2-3	CASSQDYTDTQYF
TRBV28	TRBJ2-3	CASSGGLAGEADTQYF
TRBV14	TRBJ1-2	CASSQEGGWGGYTF
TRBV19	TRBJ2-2	CASSTQLASGSHANTGELFF
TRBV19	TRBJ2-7	CASSTHPTGSAQYF
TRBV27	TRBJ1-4	CASSLSSGGAEKLFF
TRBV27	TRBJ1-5	CASSPRDWNQPQHF
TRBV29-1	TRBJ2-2	CSVEGTVNTGELFF
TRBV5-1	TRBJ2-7	CASSLTGSYEQYF
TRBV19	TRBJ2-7	CASSITQGSYEQYF
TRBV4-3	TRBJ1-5	CASSQGPVGGLNQPQHF
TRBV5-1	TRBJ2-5	CASSQRMGAAETQYF
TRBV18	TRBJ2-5	CASSIQETQYF
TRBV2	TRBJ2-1	CASARAGTYNEQFF
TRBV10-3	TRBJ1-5	CAISESGRGSNQPQHF
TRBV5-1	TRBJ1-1	CASSLTGGTEAFF
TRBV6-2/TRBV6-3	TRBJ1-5	CASSWEPGGGQPQHF
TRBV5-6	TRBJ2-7	CASSVPGQGYEQYF